This T cell receptor (beta chain) is drawn from a study of T cell responses to AZD1222 COVID-19 vaccine. Study results and caveats: Samples come after the peak T cell response, not at day 14. Reportedly, close to half of spike-specific TCRs are directed against unmutated variant regions.

Points on this clone: Its antigen is unknown.

Produced via immunoSEQ multiplex PCR; TCRdb's table is partial and in-frame only. The repertoire holds roughly 150,000 clones, with roughly 90% as singletons. Whether given at about 4 or about 12 weeks, second doses were pooled. Germline CDR1 is WSHSY and CDR2 is SAAADI. This CDR3 has 16 residues. Trimming stripped 3 bases from V and 5 bases from J, with 16 bases between. V is TRBV10-2 and J is TRBJ2-2; D is unresolved. The clonotype comes from an adult who received the AZD1222 COVID-19 vaccine. The specimen comprised peripheral blood, sampled 28 days after the second AZD1222 dose. CDR3 sequence (DNA): TGCGCCAGCAGTGAAAAGAACACGCTGCGGACCGGGGAGCTGTTTTTT. Translating gives CASSEKNTLRTGELFF.